The 26 T cell receptor beta chains below were found in one sample sequenced in a study of response to subunit inactivated influenza vaccine. MiXCR was run by TCRdb on the RT-PCR reads, yielding one entry per CDR3 protein. This table has roughly 700,000 distinct CDR3 sequences, roughly 14% appearing once. This material consisted of PBMCs from blood, taken roughly 2 weeks before vaccination. These receptors all stem from a man aged 45-65 years who received an inactivated influenza vaccine.

This clonotype was observed once. The chain has TRBV7-2 and TRBJ2-1; D not resolved. Deletions cut 5 bases from V and 9 bases from J, with 11 bases between. CDR1 SGHTA and CDR2 FQGNSA come from the germline V gene. This CDR3 has 12 residues. The CDR3: CASSARLGEQFF. The CDR3 DNA is TGTGCCAGCAGCGCTCGCCTAGGTGAGCAGTTCTTC. Supplemented by reference TRBV7-2 and TRBJ2-1, the full variable domain reads GAGVSQSPSNKVTEKGKDVELRCDPISGHTALYWYRQSLGQGLEFLIYFQGNSAPDKSGLPSDRFSAERTGGSVSTLTIQRTQQEDSAVYLCASSARLGEQFFGPGTRLTVL.

This clonotype was seen many times. V and J are TRBV6-5 and TRBJ2-1; D may correspond to TRBD1 or TRBD2 (5 bases each). The CDR3 sequence is 15 residues long. Trimming pared 2 bases from V and 10 bases from J, leaving 18 bases between. Germline CDR1 and CDR2: MNHEY and SVGAGI. The CDR3 here is CASSYGTGWTREQFF. DNA for the CDR3: TGTGCCAGCAGTTACGGTACGGGATGGACAAGAGAGCAGTTCTTC.

This clonotype was observed a handful of times. The J gene is TRBJ2-5, the V gene TRBV5-5; possible D gene TRBD2, 7 bases. The germline V and J ends were trimmed by 4 bases and 2 bases, with 15 bases remaining between them. Germline CDR1 SGHKS, CDR2 YYEKEE (reference sequence). This CDR3 has 15 amino acids. CDR3 sequence: CASSPRGGWQETQYF. The DNA for the CDR3 is TGTGCCAGCAGCCCGAGGGGGGGGTGGCAAGAGACCCAGTACTTC.

The chain couples TRBV4-2 to TRBJ2-7; D might be TRBD2 (7 bases). In germline, CDR1 is LGHNA, CDR2 YNFKEQ. V lost 0 bases to trimming and J lost 9 bases, with 21 bases between them. The CDR3 loop spans 16 amino acids. CDR3 loop: CASSQDFRGDNTRQYF. The CDR3 DNA reads TGTGCCAGCAGCCAAGATTTCCGGGGGGACAACACGAGGCAGTACTTC.

The chain has TRBV6-2 or TRBV6-3 and TRBJ1-1; 9 bases are a match to TRBD1. Germline values: CDR1 MNHEY, CDR2 SVGEGT. Trimming at V came to 2 bases and at J to 6 bases, leaving 22 bases not matched to a gene. There are 20 residues in the CDR3. CDR3 amino acids: CASSYPNRGRVRTLQAEAFF. The DNA of the CDR3 is TGTGCCAGCAGTTACCCCAACAGGGGGCGCGTCCGAACATTACAGGCTGAAGCTTTCTTT.

At least ten counts were recorded for this clonotype. V is TRBV5-1 and J is TRBJ2-6; D possibly uses TRBD1 or TRBD2 (5 bases each). V shed 1 base and J shed 0 bases, with 14 bases lying between them. From germline, CDR1 is SGHRS and CDR2 YFSETQ. The CDR3 length is 18 residues. In nucleotides, the CDR3 is TGCGCCAGCAGCTTGCAGGGCCCGGGGATCTCTGGGGCCAACGTCCTGACTTTC. Translated: CASSLQGPGISGANVLTF.

This clonotype was found a few times. V and J are TRBV7-9 and TRBJ2-7; D is unresolved. The CDR3 has 13 residues. Trimming left V 5 bases short and J 6 bases short, with 14 bases between. Germline loops: CDR1 SEHNR, CDR2 FQNEAQ (reference sequence). CDR3 residues: CASSPGPALEQYF. In DNA, the CDR3 is TGTGCCAGCAGCCCAGGACCGGCCCTCGAGCAGTACTTC.

This clonotype came up many times. This chain links TRBV4-3 with TRBJ2-2; D might be TRBD2 (6 bases). The CDR3 is 15 residues long. Germline values: CDR1 LGHNA, CDR2 YSLEER. Trimming left V 4 bases short and J 6 bases short, with 15 bases between. For the CDR3, the DNA is TGCGCCAGCAGCCGAGGGACTTTCAGGGCCGGGGAGCTGTTTTTT. Protein: CASSRGTFRAGELFF.

This rearrangement joins TRBV6-1 to TRBJ2-3, with 8 nucleotides matching TRBD1. With 4 bases clipped from V and 2 bases from J, the junction kept 5 bases outside the gene matches. The CDR3 sequence is 15 residues long. CDR1 and CDR2 (germline): MNHNS, SASEGT. The CDR3 reads CASSGQGASTDTQYF. DNA for the CDR3: TGTGCCAGCAGTGGGCAGGGGGCTTCCACAGATACGCAGTATTTT.

Only a few counts were recorded for this clonotype. This rearrangement joins TRBV12-5 to TRBJ1-1; no definite D call. CDR3 length: 14 residues. In germline, CDR1 is LGHNT, CDR2 FRNRAP. The V end was cut by 7 bases, the J end by 0 bases, with 12 bases between. CDR3 sequence (DNA): TGTGCTAGTGCCCCTGACACTATGAACACTGAAGCTTTCTTT. This gives the protein CASAPDTMNTEAFF. The full variable domain, its missing parts supplied by reference TRBV12-5 and TRBJ1-1, is DARVTQTPRHKVTEMGQEVTMRCQPILGHNTVFWYRQTMMQGLELLAYFRNRAPLDDSGMPKDRFSAEMPDATLATLKIQPSEPRDSAVYFCASAPDTMNTEAFFGQGTRLTVV.

There are many counts of this clonotype. The chain uses TRBV20-1 and TRBJ1-5, with D tentatively TRBD1 (6 bases). The V gene's germline CDR1 is DFQATT and CDR2 SNEGSKA (reference sequence). CDR3 length: 16 residues. V was shortened by 3 bases and J by 5 bases, with 20 bases between the two germline ends. For the CDR3, the DNA is TGCAGTGCTAGCCCCATTTACAGGGATCTGGATCAGCCCCAGCATTTT. Translation: CSASPIYRDLDQPQHF.

This clonotype has only a few counts. The gene calls are TRBV29-1 and TRBJ1-1; 7 nucleotides agree with TRBD1. The V segment lost 6 bases and the J segment 1 base; nucleotides outside the gene matches: 8. Germline assignment: CDR1 SQVTM and CDR2 ANQGSEA. CDR3 length: 14 amino acids. In DNA form, the CDR3 reads TGCAGCGTACGACAGGGTGGCAGGAACACTGAAGCTTTCTTT. The encoded protein is CSVRQGGRNTEAFF. The full variable domain, its missing parts supplied by reference TRBV29-1 and TRBJ1-1, is SAVISQKPSRDICQRGTSLTIQCQVDSQVTMMFWYRQQPGQSLTLIATANQGSEATYESGFVIDKFPISRPNLTFSTLTVSNMSPEDSSIYLCSVRQGGRNTEAFFGQGTRLTVV.

The V call is TRBV7-2, the J call TRBJ2-7, with D possibly being TRBD2 (5 bases). CDR1 and CDR2 from the germline V gene are SGHTA and FQGNSA. The V end lost 8 bases, the J end lost 0 bases, and 14 bases lay between the germline ends. This CDR3 region has 14 residues. In nucleotides, the CDR3 is TGTGCCAGCCCCCGGTCGAGGGCCTCCTACGAGCAGTACTTC. As protein: CASPRSRASYEQYF.

A few counts support this clonotype. V usage is TRBV3-1 and J usage is TRBJ2-2; 7 bases are shared with TRBD1. V shed 4 bases and J 7 bases; nucleotides not matched to a gene: 9. Germline V gives CDR1 LGHDT, CDR2 YNNKEL (reference sequence). This CDR3 contains 15 residues. Here the CDR3 DNA reads TGTGCCAGCAGCCTCCGACAGGGACCGGGCGGGGAGCTGTTTTTT. This translates into CASSLRQGPGGELFF.

This clonotype was observed at least ten times. The chain employs TRBV30 and TRBJ2-7; 7 nucleotides match TRBD1. V gave up 2 bases and J gave up 2 bases; unmatched junction bases: 3. The CDR3 loop spans 13 amino acids. The germline V gene encodes CDR1 GTSNPN and CDR2 SVGIG (reference sequence). CDR3 DNA sequence: TGTGCCTGGAGTCCTGGACAGGCCTACGAGCAGTACTTC. Translated, it gives CAWSPGQAYEQYF.

This clonotype has a handful of counts. The chain is built from TRBV20-1 and TRBJ2-7; 13 positions match TRBD2. Germline CDR1 is DFQATT and CDR2 is SNEGSKA (reference sequence). This CDR3 region has 14 residues. Trimming removed 4 bases from V and 6 bases from J; junction bases left unmatched: 6. CDR3 loop: CSATGLAGEGEQYF. The CDR3 region has the DNA TGCAGTGCTACAGGACTAGCGGGAGAAGGCGAGCAGTACTTC.

This clonotype occurred a few times. This chain joins TRBV5-1 and TRBJ2-3; D is uncertain. V lost 4 bases and J lost 7, with 16 bases in between. CDR3 length: 14 amino acids. Germline V lookup: CDR1 SGHRS, CDR2 YFSETQ. CDR3 amino acids: CASSPAVVRNTQYF. CDR3 coding DNA: TGCGCCAGCAGCCCGGCCGTCGTACGGAATACGCAGTATTTT.

For the CDR3, the DNA is TGTGCCAGCTCACCGGGACTATTTCAAGAGACCCAGTACTTC. It yields the protein CASSPGLFQETQYF. The rearrangement uses TRBV18 and TRBJ2-5; 7 bases map to TRBD2. V dropped 3 bases and J dropped 2; count of bases not matched to a gene: 3. CDR3 size: 14 residues. Germline V gene lookup returns CDR1 KGHSH and CDR2 LQKENI.

This clonotype was seen at least ten times. This chain connects TRBV11-2 to TRBJ2-1, with 11 positions matching TRBD2. CDR1 SGHAT and CDR2 FQNNGV come from the germline V gene. The CDR3 has 18 amino acids. V lost 1 base and J lost 6; bases outside the gene matches: 11. The CDR3 reads CASSLGVIAGGPRNEQFF. DNA of the CDR3: TGTGCCAGCAGCTTAGGGGTCATAGCGGGGGGGCCCCGCAATGAGCAGTTCTTC.

In this sample, this clonotype turned up a few times. V is TRBV20-1 and J is TRBJ2-7; perhaps TRBD1 as D (5 bases). The CDR3 loop spans 13 amino acids. The germline gives CDR1 DFQATT, CDR2 SNEGSKA (reference sequence). The V end lost 4 bases, the J end lost 6 bases, and 16 bases lay between the germline ends. This CDR3 reads CSAIRTRLSEQYF. The CDR3, as DNA: TGCAGTGCTATACGGACACGCCTGAGCGAGCAGTACTTC.

This clonotype was detected only a few times. This chain links TRBV6-5 with TRBJ2-1, with D possibly TRBD1 on 6 matching bases. Trimming took off 4 bases at V and 4 bases at J, with 14 bases between the two ends. The CDR3 has 15 amino acids. The V gene's germline CDR1 is MNHEY and CDR2 SVGAGI. In DNA, the CDR3 is TGTGCCAGCAGTTCCACGGGACAAAGATACAATGAGCAGTTCTTC. This gives the protein CASSSTGQRYNEQFF.

The sample holds a few counts of this clonotype. The CDR3 loop reads CASSLGSGIDTEAFF. In DNA form, the CDR3 reads TGCGCCAGCAGCTTGGGGTCAGGGATCGACACTGAAGCTTTCTTT. This chain uses TRBV5-1 with TRBJ1-1; possible D gene TRBD1, 5 bases. V was trimmed by 0 bases and J by 3 bases, leaving 12 bases between them. The CDR3 is 15 amino acids. Germline-derived CDR1 and CDR2 are SGHRS and YFSETQ.

The chain links TRBV10-3 to TRBJ2-7; 7 bases are a match to TRBD2. The CDR3 length is 14 residues. The ends lost 10 bases at V and 2 bases at J; junction bases unmatched: 11. CDR1 is ENHRY and CDR2 is SYGVKD in the germline V gene. The CDR3 reads CATGDGGRAYEQYF. CDR3 nucleotides: TGTGCCACCGGGGATGGGGGGAGGGCCTACGAGCAGTACTTC.

The rearrangement uses TRBV20-1 and TRBJ2-5; D tentatively reads TRBD1 or TRBD2 (5 bases each). The CDR3 is 11 amino acids. Germline values: CDR1 DFQATT, CDR2 SNEGSKA (reference sequence). Between the trimmed V and J ends, which lost 3 bases and 5 bases, there was a span of 7 bases. DNA of the CDR3: TGCAGTGCTAGGTGGGGGGAGACCCAGTACTTC. Translating gives CSARWGETQYF.

The chain recombines TRBV20-1 with TRBJ2-3; D may be TRBD1 or TRBD2 (5 bases each). Trimming cost V 0 bases and J 2 bases, with 15 bases left between them. This CDR3 has 16 amino acids. Per germline, CDR1 DFQATT and CDR2 SNEGSKA (reference sequence). CDR3 residues: CSARDSRVGTTDTQYF. CDR3 DNA: TGCAGTGCTAGAGATTCACGGGTCGGGACCACAGATACGCAGTATTTT.

Only a few counts were recorded for this clonotype. The rearrangement joins TRBV4-2 to TRBJ2-1; D remains ambiguous. The CDR3 spans 14 residues. Trimming shortened V by 0 bases and J by 3 bases, and 6 bases separated the two germline ends. Germline V gives CDR1 LGHNA, CDR2 YNFKEQ. The CDR3 region is CASSQDQHYNEQFF. The CDR3 region has the DNA TGTGCCAGCAGCCAAGATCAGCACTACAATGAGCAGTTCTTC.